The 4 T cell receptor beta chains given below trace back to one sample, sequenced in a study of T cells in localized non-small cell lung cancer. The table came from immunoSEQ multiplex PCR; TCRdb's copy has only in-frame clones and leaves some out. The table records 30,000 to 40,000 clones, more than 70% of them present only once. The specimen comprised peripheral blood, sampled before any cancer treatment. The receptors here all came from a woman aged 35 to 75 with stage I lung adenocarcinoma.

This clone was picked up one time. The CDR3 spells CASSPGAGYGYTF. The CDR3, as DNA: TGTGCCAGCTCACCAGGGGCGGGCTATGGCTACACCTTC. The rearrangement uses TRBV18 and TRBJ1-2, with D possibly TRBD1 on 5 matching bases. Germline assignment: CDR1 KGHSH and CDR2 LQKENI. V was shortened by 2 bases and J by 4 bases, with 8 bases between the two germline ends. The CDR3 sequence is 13 residues long.

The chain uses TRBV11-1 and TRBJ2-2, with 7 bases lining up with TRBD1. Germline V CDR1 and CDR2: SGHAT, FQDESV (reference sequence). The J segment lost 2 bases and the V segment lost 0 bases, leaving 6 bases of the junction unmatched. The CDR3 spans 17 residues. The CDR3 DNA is TGTGCCAGCAGCTTAGCCGGGACAGACTACAACACCGGGGAGCTGTTTTTT. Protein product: CASSLAGTDYNTGELFF.

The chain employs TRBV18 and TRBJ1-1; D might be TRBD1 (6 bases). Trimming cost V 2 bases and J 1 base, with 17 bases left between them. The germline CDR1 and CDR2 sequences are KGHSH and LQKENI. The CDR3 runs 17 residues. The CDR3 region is CASSPEVATGANTEAFF. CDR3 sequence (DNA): TGTGCCAGCTCACCAGAGGTCGCGACAGGTGCGAACACTGAAGCTTTCTTT.

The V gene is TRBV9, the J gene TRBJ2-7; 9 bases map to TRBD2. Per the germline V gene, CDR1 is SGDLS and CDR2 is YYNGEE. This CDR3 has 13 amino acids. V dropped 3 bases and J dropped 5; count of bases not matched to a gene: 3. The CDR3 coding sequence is TGTGCCAGCAGCGGGACTAGCGTGGACGAGCAGTACTTC. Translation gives CASSGTSVDEQYF.